One T cell receptor beta chain is described in this entry. This clone was observed a single time. What this receptor recognizes is not known. Base quality data are lacking; no much larger clone is found one base away. TCRbeta CDR3 regions were amplified from genomic DNA using the immunoSEQ Assay, a bias-controlled multiplex PCR. The published analysis was carried out like this. The number of nucleated cells in each sample was estimated from the amplification of reference gene primers within the assay. To quantify the absolute abundance of each unique TCRbeta CDR3 rearrangement, sequence reads were collapsed and filtered. For each sample, productive Simpson clonality was calculated by taking the square root of Simpson's diversity index across productive rearrangements. Imported from immuneACCESS, the table was reduced by TCRdb to in-frame sequences with V and J called. These copies leave out some clones; in studies compared against another copy, an unresolved V gene accounts for under half, and the cause of the remainder is not known. Clone size and V and J calls were adopted from that table, with D and trimming inferred from the DNA. This sample holds about 190,000 clones; about four fifths were observed only once. About 5.7% of the sample is held by the ten biggest clonotypes.

The sample originates from a study of blood T cell repertoires in COVID-19 (dated by TCRdb to between 2020 and 2021). The study in broad terms: Collaborator samples came from the United States, Italy and Spain and covered acute and convalescent phases of COVID-19. The material from the prospective study consisted of cDNA or gDNA derived from T cells, B-cell-depleted T cells, or PBMCs. Deeply sampled blood TCRbeta repertoires from subjects exposed to, actively infected with, or recovered from COVID-19 were included in the dataset. The repertoires were made available in a free public database intended to serve as a resource for research on the immune response to SARS-CoV-2. Samples were obtained from the ongoing ImmuneRACE study (first 160 participants) and from some 1,300 subjects provided by 6 global collaborators. Sample metadata almost always included a de-identified subject ID, COVID-19 status, age in years and sex. Where available, HLA class I and class II types were taken from metadata supplied by the sample provider and were not determined by assay-based typing. What the study reported, not specific to this receptor: The amount of clinical and demographic metadata varied by source and participant and was provided uncurated.

Collaborating institutions collected whole blood in K2EDTA tubes following their own protocols. For TCRbeta analysis, collaborators shipped samples as frozen whole blood, isolated PBMCs, or DNA extracted from either of those sample types. Inclusive of the bounding cysteine and phenylalanine, the CDR3 is 14 residues long. Only the CDR3 DNA stays, 42 bases, in frame from base 1. According to the germline V gene (reference sequence), CDR1 reads LGHDT and CDR2 reads YNNKEL. The junction shows trimming of 2 bases on V and 5 bases on J, plus 9 bases between the germline ends. The sample comprised peripheral blood. This clonotype was obtained from a woman in her thirties or forties with acute or convalescent COVID-19. This chain joins TRBV3-1 (or the pseudogene TRBV3-2) to TRBJ2-2; the D segment cannot be called with confidence. The CDR3 in this case is CASSQISRTGELFF. The DNA sequence is given as TGTGCCAGCAGCCAAATATCGCGAACCGGGGAGCTGTTTTTT.